This T cell receptor beta chain was sequenced during a study of cytomegalovirus exposure and HLA in healthy donors. Per the germline V gene, CDR1 is SGHVS and CDR2 is FNYEAQ. Germline trimming cut 4 bases from V and 0 bases from J; bases unmatched to any gene: 9. The CDR3 contains 19 residues. PCR employed 60 Vbeta and 13 Jbeta primers. TCRdb's copy holds only in-frame clones and misses some; the assay was immunoSEQ multiplex PCR. The sample yields about 200,000 clones, around 78% seen once. The sample consisted of PBMCs. This receptor was identified in a man between 25 and 39 years old in good health and CMV-seronegative. The V call is TRBV7-6, the J call TRBJ2-3, with 14 bases matching TRBD2. CDR3: CASSSWTSGRPLSTDTQYF. The DNA for the CDR3 is TGTGCCAGCAGCTCTTGGACTAGCGGGAGGCCGCTTAGCACAGATACGCAGTATTTT. The variable domain in full, with the rest retrieved from reference TRBV7-6 and TRBJ2-3, is GAGVSQSPRYKVTKRGQDVALRCDPISGHVSLYWYRQALGQGPEFLTYFNYEAQQDKSGLPNDRFSAERPEGSISTLTIQRTEQRDSAMYRCASSSWTSGRPLSTDTQYFGPGTRLTVL.